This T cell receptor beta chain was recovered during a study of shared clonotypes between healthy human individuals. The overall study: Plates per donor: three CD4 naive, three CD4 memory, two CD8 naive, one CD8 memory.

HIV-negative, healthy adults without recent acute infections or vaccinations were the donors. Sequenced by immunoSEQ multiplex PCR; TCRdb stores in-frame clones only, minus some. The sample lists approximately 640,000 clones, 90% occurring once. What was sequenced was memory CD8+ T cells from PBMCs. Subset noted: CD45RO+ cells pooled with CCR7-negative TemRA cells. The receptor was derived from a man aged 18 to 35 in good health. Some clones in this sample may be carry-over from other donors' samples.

The DNA for the CDR3 is TGTGCAAGTCGCTCTCTCCATTCGGGGTTTGAGCTTTACGAGCAGTACTTC. Protein sequence: CASRSLHSGFELYEQYF. This rearrangement joins TRBV12-2 to TRBJ2-7; the table's D gene call, TRBD2, was not cross checked with the DNA. TRBV12-2 is recorded as a pseudogene. The CDR3 totals 17 residues.